These 11 T cell receptor beta chains were all obtained from the same sample, sequenced in a study of blood T cell repertoires in COVID-19. The table came from immunoSEQ multiplex PCR; TCRdb's copy has only in-frame clones and leaves some out. The data hold roughly 220,000 clones, with roughly nine tenths observed a single time. Material for sequencing was peripheral blood. These receptors all come from a woman between 50 and 59 years old with COVID-19, enrolled during active disease.

The V call is TRBV4-3, the J call TRBJ2-7; possible D gene TRBD2, 6 bases. Per the germline V gene, CDR1 is LGHNA and CDR2 is YSLEER. CDR3 length: 15 residues. The ends were cut back, 3 bases at V and 3 bases at J, with 15 bases in the middle. CDR3 loop: CASSQGFLGGYEQYF. CDR3 sequence (DNA): TGCGCCAGCAGCCAGGGTTTCCTGGGAGGCTACGAGCAGTACTTC.

V gene TRBV5-6 combines with J gene TRBJ1-2; D unresolved. This CDR3 is 15 amino acids long. CDR1 and CDR2 from the germline V gene are SGHDT and YYEEEE. The V gene lost 0 bases and the J gene lost 3 bases, with 12 bases spanning the gap. CDR3 nucleotides: TGTGCCAGCAGCTTGGTCCCGAGGGCGGACTATGGCTACACCTTC. It specifies CASSLVPRADYGYTF. Using reference TRBV5-6 and TRBJ1-2 for the parts outside the CDR3, the full variable domain is DAGVTQSPTHLIKTRGQQVTLRCSPKSGHDTVSWYQQALGQGPQFIFQYYEEEERQRGNFPDRFSGHQFPNYSSELNVNALLLGDSALYLCASSLVPRADYGYTFGSGTRLTVV.

The chain combines TRBV2 with TRBJ1-1; D is possibly TRBD1 (6 bases). The V gene lost 6 bases and the J gene lost 0 bases, with 11 bases spanning the gap. Germline values: CDR1 SNHLY, CDR2 FYNNEI. The CDR3 is made up of 14 amino acids. The CDR3 nucleotides are TGTGCCAGCAGCACCGACAGGTTGAACACTGAAGCTTTCTTT. Translation: CASSTDRLNTEAFF.

The chain links TRBV28 to TRBJ1-4, with D hard to call. The ends were cut back, 5 bases at V and 7 bases at J, with 11 bases in the middle. CDR1 and CDR2 (germline): MDHEN, SYDVKM. The CDR3 is 13 residues long. Written as DNA, the CDR3 is TGTGCCAGCAGTCTCCCCCCTATTGAAAAACTGTTTTTT. It encodes CASSLPPIEKLFF. The full variable domain, its missing parts supplied by reference TRBV28 and TRBJ1-4, is DVKVTQSSRYLVKRTGEKVFLECVQDMDHENMFWYRQDPGLGLRLIYFSYDVKMKEKGDIPEGYSVSREKKERFSLILESASTNQTSMYLCASSLPPIEKLFFGSGTQLSVL.

V usage is TRBV9 and J usage is TRBJ2-3; 12 positions agree with TRBD2. Unmatched junction bases numbered 1, after V lost 1 base and J lost 4 bases. Per the germline V gene, CDR1 is SGDLS and CDR2 is YYNGEE. This CDR3 has 15 residues. Here the CDR3 reads CASSVLAGGPDTQYF. CDR3 in DNA: TGTGCCAGCAGCGTACTAGCGGGGGGGCCAGATACGCAGTATTTT.

This clone was seen a handful of times. This chain joins TRBV28 and TRBJ2-2; 8 bases are shared with TRBD2. The V and J ends lost 4 bases and 5 bases, in that order; junction bases with no gene match: 6. CDR1 and CDR2 from the germline V gene are MDHEN and SYDVKM. CDR3 length: 15 residues. The CDR3 DNA follows: TGTGCCAGCAGTTGGGCTAGCGGGCCAACCGGGGAGCTGTTTTTT. Translated, it gives CASSWASGPTGELFF.

This clone was picked up one time. The chain has TRBV6-6 and TRBJ2-7; 9 nucleotides agree with TRBD1. Trimming at V came to 5 bases and at J to 4 bases, leaving 3 bases not matched to a gene. Germline CDR1 is MNHNY and CDR2 is SVGAGI (reference sequence). This CDR3 contains 13 residues. The CDR3 nucleotides read TGTGCCAGCAGTAGAGGGACAGGGTACGAGCAGTACTTC. It yields the protein CASSRGTGYEQYF.

The table lists this clone with a count of one. The same CDR3 can be traced to other DNA sequences in this sample. The chain recombines TRBV5-1 with TRBJ2-3; 13 bases are a match to TRBD2. Germline trimming cut 0 bases from V and 1 base from J; bases unmatched to any gene: 2. CDR1 and CDR2 (germline): SGHRS, YFSETQ. The CDR3 is made up of 17 amino acids. The CDR3 DNA is TGCGCCAGCAGCTTGGGACTAGCGGGGGGTCGCACAGATACGCAGTATTTT. This sequence encodes CASSLGLAGGRTDTQYF.

This clone was detected only a few times. This chain connects TRBV11-3 to TRBJ2-1, with D perhaps matching TRBD2 (5 bases). V was shortened by 3 bases and J by 8 bases, with 11 bases between the two germline ends. This CDR3 is built from 13 residues. Germline V gives CDR1 SGHNT, CDR2 YENEEA. The CDR3 reads CASSLVGVDEQFF. For the CDR3, the DNA is TGTGCCAGCAGCTTGGTCGGGGTCGATGAGCAGTTCTTC.

The rearrangement joins TRBV9 to TRBJ1-1; D gene ambiguous. The CDR3 runs 14 residues. Trimming stripped 4 bases from V and 1 base from J, with 11 bases between. Germline V CDR1 and CDR2: SGDLS, YYNGEE. The CDR3 loop is CASSFRDKNTEAFF. CDR3 DNA sequence: TGTGCCAGCAGCTTCCGAGACAAGAACACTGAAGCTTTCTTT. Filled out from reference TRBV9 and TRBJ1-1, the complete variable domain reads DSGVTQTPKHLITATGQRVTLRCSPRSGDLSVYWYQQSLDQGLQFLIQYYNGEERAKGNILERFSAQQFPDLHSELNLSSLELGDSALYFCASSFRDKNTEAFFGQGTRLTVV.

This chain links TRBV19 with TRBJ1-6; no clear D gene. CDR3 size: 13 residues. Trimming stripped 2 bases from V and 6 bases from J, with 5 bases between. In germline, CDR1 is LNHDA, CDR2 SQIVND (reference sequence). CDR3 nucleotides: TGTGCCAGTAGTATACAGGTTAATTCACCCCTCCACTTT. Translated: CASSIQVNSPLHF.